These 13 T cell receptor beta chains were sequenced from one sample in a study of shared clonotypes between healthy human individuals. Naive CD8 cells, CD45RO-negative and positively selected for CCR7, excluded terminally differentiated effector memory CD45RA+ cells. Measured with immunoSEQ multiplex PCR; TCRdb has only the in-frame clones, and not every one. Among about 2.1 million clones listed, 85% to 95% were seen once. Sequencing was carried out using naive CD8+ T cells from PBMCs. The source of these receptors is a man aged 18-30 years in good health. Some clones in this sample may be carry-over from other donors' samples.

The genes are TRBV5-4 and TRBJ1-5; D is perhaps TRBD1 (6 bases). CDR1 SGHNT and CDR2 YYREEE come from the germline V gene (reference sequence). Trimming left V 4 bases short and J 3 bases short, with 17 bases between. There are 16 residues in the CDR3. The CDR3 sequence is CASSPGPGQYNQPQHF. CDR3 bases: TGTGCCAGCAGCCCAGGCCCGGGACAATACAATCAGCCCCAGCATTTT.

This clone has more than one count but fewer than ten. CDR3 DNA sequence: TGTGCCAGCAGTAACGGCCGGGGAGGGAACACTGAAGCTTTCTTT. This codes for CASSNGRGGNTEAFF. The rearrangement links TRBV11-3 to TRBJ1-1; D is undetermined. The CDR3 length is 15 residues. Germline V gene data show CDR1 as SGHNT and CDR2 as YENEEA. Trimming removed 6 bases at V and 1 base at J, with 15 bases between.

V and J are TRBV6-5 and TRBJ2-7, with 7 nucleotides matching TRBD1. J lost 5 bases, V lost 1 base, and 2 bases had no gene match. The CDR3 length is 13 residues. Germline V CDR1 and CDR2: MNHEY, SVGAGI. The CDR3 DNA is TGTGCCAGCAGTTACTACAGGGGCCACGAGCAGTACTTC. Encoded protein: CASSYYRGHEQYF.

CDR3 protein: CASSLFARGGAPYEQYF. Here the CDR3 DNA reads TGTGCCAGCAGTTTATTCGCGAGGGGGGGCGCGCCCTACGAGCAGTACTTC. The V call is TRBV27, the J call TRBJ2-7; the D gene is possibly TRBD2 (7 bases). CDR3 length: 17 amino acids. From germline, CDR1 is MNHEY and CDR2 SMNVEV (reference sequence). Trimming removed 1 base at V and 2 bases at J, with 18 bases between.

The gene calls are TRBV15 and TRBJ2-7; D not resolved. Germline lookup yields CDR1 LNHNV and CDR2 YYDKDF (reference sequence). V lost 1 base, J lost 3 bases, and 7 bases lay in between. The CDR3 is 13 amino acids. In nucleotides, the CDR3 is TGTGCCACCAGCAGAGGTGCCAGCTACGAGCAGTACTTC. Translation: CATSRGASYEQYF.

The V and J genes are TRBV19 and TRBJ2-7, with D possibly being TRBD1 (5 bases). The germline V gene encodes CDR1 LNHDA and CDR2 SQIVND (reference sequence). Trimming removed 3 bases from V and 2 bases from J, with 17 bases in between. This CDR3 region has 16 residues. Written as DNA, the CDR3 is TGTGCCAGTAGTATGACGACAGAAGTTTACACCTACGAGCAGTACTTC. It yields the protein CASSMTTEVYTYEQYF.

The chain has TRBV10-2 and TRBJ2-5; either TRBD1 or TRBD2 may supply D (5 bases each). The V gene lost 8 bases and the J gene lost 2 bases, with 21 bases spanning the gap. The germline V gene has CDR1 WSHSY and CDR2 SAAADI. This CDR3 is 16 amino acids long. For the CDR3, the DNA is TGCGCCAGCGGGGGACCGCGAACCAGATTGCAAGAGACCCAGTACTTC. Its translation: CASGGPRTRLQETQYF.

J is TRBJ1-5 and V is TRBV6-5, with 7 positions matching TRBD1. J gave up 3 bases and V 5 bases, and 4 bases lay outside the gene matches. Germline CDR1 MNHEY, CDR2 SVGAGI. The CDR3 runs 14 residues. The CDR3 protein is CASSPGTDNQPQHF. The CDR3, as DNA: TGTGCCAGCAGTCCCGGGACAGACAATCAGCCCCAGCATTTT.

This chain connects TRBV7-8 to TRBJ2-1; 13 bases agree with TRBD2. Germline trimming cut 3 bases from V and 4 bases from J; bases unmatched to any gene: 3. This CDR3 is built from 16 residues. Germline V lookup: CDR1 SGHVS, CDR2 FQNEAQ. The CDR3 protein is CASSFGLAGVYNEQFF. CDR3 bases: TGTGCCAGCAGCTTCGGACTAGCGGGGGTTTACAATGAGCAGTTCTTC.

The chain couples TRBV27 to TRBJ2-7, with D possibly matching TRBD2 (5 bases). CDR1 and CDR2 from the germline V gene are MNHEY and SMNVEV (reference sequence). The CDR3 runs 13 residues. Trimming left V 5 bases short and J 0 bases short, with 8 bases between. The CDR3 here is CASSVGVSYEQYF. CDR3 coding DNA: TGTGCCAGCAGTGTGGGAGTCTCCTACGAGCAGTACTTC.

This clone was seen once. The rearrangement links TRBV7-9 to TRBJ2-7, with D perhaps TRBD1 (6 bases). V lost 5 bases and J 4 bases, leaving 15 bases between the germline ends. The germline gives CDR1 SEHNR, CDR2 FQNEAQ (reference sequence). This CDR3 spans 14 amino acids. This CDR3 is CASSQGSAGYEQYF. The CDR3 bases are TGTGCCAGCAGCCAGGGGAGTGCGGGTTACGAGCAGTACTTC. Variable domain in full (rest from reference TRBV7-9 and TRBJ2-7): DTGVSQNPRHKITKRGQNVTFRCDPISEHNRLYWYRQTLGQGPEFLTYFQNEAQLEKSRLLSDRFSAERPKGSFSTLEIQRTEQGDSAMYLCASSQGSAGYEQYFGPGTRLTVT.

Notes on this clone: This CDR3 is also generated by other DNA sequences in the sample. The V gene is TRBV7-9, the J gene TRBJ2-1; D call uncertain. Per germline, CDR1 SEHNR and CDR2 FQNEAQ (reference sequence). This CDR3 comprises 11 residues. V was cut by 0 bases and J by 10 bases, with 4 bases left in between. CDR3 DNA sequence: TGTGCCAGCAGCTTAGCTTACGAGCAGTTCTTC. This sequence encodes CASSLAYEQFF.

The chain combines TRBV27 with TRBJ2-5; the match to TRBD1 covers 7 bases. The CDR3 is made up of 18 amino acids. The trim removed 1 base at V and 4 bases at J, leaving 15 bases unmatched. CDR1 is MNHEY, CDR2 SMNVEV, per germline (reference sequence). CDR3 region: CASSLLAVGGRWGETQYF. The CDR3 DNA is TGTGCCAGCAGTTTATTAGCCGTAGGGGGCCGATGGGGAGAGACCCAGTACTTC.